The T cell receptor beta chain under discussion was sequenced for a study of cytomegalovirus exposure and HLA in healthy donors. Study results and limitations: Published work reported that the classifier diagnosed cytomegalovirus status with high specificity and sensitivity. Among TCR beta chains, those listed as cytomegalovirus-associated numbered about 150.

Per the germline V gene, CDR1 is SGHKS and CDR2 is YYEKEE (reference sequence). Losses at the gene ends were 4 bases for V and 8 bases for J; bases not matched to a gene: 6. This CDR3 has 13 residues. This clone was seen only once. What it binds is not known. PCR employed 60 Vbeta and 13 Jbeta primers. Original analysis: Among the unique TCR beta chains that a later analysis counted, about 79 million in all, approximately 12 million were shared. Sequencing used immunoSEQ multiplex PCR; TCRdb keeps in-frame clones, though not all of them. That table is the source of V, J and clone size, and D and trimming were worked out from the DNA. The sample carries some 150,000 clones, 60% to 80% recorded once.

Sequencing was done on a sample of PBMCs. This chain links TRBV5-5 with TRBJ2-5, with 9 nucleotides matching TRBD1. The sequence was obtained from a woman younger than 45 in good health and CMV-seronegative. CDR3 amino acids: CASSLTGGETQYF. The CDR3, as DNA: TGTGCCAGCAGCCTGACAGGGGGAGAAACCCAGTACTTC.